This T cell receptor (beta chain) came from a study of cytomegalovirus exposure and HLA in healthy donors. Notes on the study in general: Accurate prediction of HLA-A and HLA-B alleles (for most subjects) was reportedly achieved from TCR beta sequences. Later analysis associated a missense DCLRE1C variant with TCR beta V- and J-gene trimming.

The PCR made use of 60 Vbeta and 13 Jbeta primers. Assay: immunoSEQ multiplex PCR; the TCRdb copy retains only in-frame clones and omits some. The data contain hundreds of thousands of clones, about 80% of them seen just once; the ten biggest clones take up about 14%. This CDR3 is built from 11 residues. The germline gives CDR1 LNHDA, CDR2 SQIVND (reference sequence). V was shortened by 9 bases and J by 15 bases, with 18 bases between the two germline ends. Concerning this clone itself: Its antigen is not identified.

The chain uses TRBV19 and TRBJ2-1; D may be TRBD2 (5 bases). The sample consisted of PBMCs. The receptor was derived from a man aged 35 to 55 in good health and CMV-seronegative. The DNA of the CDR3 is TGTGCCAGCTCACCAGGACTCCCCTTGTTCTTC. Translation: CASSPGLPLFF.